This T cell receptor beta chain was sequenced in a study of shared clonotypes between healthy human individuals. Study information: Every donor yielded three CD4 naive, three CD4 memory, two CD8 naive and one CD8 memory plate. Study-wide results and limits: Naive subsets tended to show greater estimated richness than memory subsets. Investigators collected only blood, and repertoires in tissues likely differ. Around 5% of naive CD4 clonotypes were common to several donors.

Of note for this clone: Its matching antigen is unknown.

Sequenced by immunoSEQ multiplex PCR; TCRdb stores in-frame clones only, minus some. The sample has roughly 660,000 clones, 90% seen once. The V gene's germline CDR1 is SGHDN and CDR2 FVKESK. V was trimmed by 0 bases and J by 3 bases, leaving 17 bases between them. CDR3 length: 17 amino acids. The J gene is TRBJ1-2, the V gene TRBV14; D not resolved. Material: memory CD8+ T cells from PBMCs. The subset: CD45RO+ cells pooled with CCR7-negative TemRA cells. This TCR was recovered from a man aged 18 to 35 in good health. Some clones in this sample may be carry-over from other donors' samples. The CDR3 loop reads CASSQETPGSVDYGYTF. CDR3 nucleotides: TGTGCCAGCAGCCAAGAGACCCCGGGCAGTGTCGACTATGGCTACACCTTC.